This entry concerns a single T cell receptor (beta chain). Antigen: not known. Amplification used 60 Vbeta primers and 13 Jbeta primers. Some clones are missing from TCRdb's copy, which holds only in-frame ones; the method was immunoSEQ multiplex PCR. The data show 120,000 to 150,000 clones, approximately 78% seen once. Trimming left V 8 bases short and J 7 bases short, with 12 bases between. The CDR3 has 12 amino acids. Germline V gene sequence: CDR1 MDHEN, CDR2 SYDVKM. The data were taken from a study of cytomegalovirus exposure and HLA in healthy donors. Findings and limits, study-wide: There were some V segments, including TRBV6-2 and TRBV6-3, excluded as indistinguishable.

The specimen sequenced was PBMCs. The V gene is TRBV28, the J gene TRBJ1-5, with unresolved D. The TCR comes from a middle-aged man in good health and CMV-seropositive. The chain's CDR3 is CASVGGYQPQHF. The CDR3, as DNA: TGTGCCAGCGTTGGCGGGTACCAGCCCCAGCATTTT.